The sequence of this T cell receptor (beta chain) was determined in a study of blood T cell repertoires in COVID-19. Study summary: The United States, Italy and Spain supplied acute and convalescent COVID-19 samples.

Participants, about 18 to 90 years old, spanned approximately 26 US areas. Cohort allocation depended upon clinical history that participants reported. The CDR3 sequence is 13 residues long. Per germline, CDR1 LNHDA and CDR2 SQIVND (reference sequence). V was cut by 6 bases and J by 8 bases, with 16 bases left in between. Original data processing: Amplifying reference gene primers gave estimates of nucleated cell counts. Repertoires were generated with immunoSEQ multiplex PCR, while TCRdb's copy carries only in-frame clones and drops some. V, J and clone size reflect that table, while D and trimming were determined from the DNA. The data hold about 46,000 clones, with approximately 86% observed a single time.

The source is a woman aged 45-60 years who had recovered from COVID-19. This chain uses TRBV19 with TRBJ1-2; TRBD1 is a possible D gene (5 bases). The sample consisted of PBMCs or T cells enriched from blood (not recorded which). CDR3 DNA sequence: TGTGCCAGTAGCAGCGGGGGGGTTCGGGGCTACACCTTC. Protein sequence: CASSSGGVRGYTF.